This is a list of T cell receptor beta chains from one sample in a study of cytomegalovirus exposure and HLA in healthy donors. Clones were read by immunoSEQ multiplex PCR, and TCRdb kept only the in-frame ones, dropping some. The data hold around 100,000 clones, with around 80% observed a single time. Sequencing input: PBMCs. These receptors were obtained from a male donor in good health and CMV-seropositive. Both conserved end residues are part of each CDR3. The D gene is left open where the match is weak. A clone size is listed for some rows: how often the clone was seen (once, few, many), or a class if it is expanded.

D gene	V gene	clone size	J gene	CDR3 protein	CDR3 DNA
.	TRBV6-1	.	TRBJ1-3	CASSPNPGNTIYF	TGTGCCAGCAGTCCCAATCCTGGAAACACCATATATTTT
TRBD2	TRBV28	.	TRBJ2-3	CASGRPGLAGHSTDTQYF	TGTGCCAGCGGGCGACCGGGACTAGCGGGCCATAGCACAGATACGCAGTATTTT
.	TRBV7-9	.	TRBJ1-1	CASSHSGTLNTEAFF	TGTGCCAGCAGCCACAGTGGGACTTTAAACACTGAAGCTTTCTTT
.	TRBV28	few	TRBJ2-5	CASSWALSGTQYF	TGTGCCAGCAGTTGGGCTCTCTCCGGGACCCAGTACTTC
.	TRBV27	.	TRBJ1-5	CASSLGQNQPQHF	TGTGCCAGCAGTTTAGGACAGAATCAGCCCCAGCATTTT
.	TRBV12-5	few	TRBJ2-3	CASGFGSFDTQYF	TGTGCTAGTGGTTTCGGGTCGTTTGATACGCAGTATTTT
TRBD1	TRBV6-5	.	TRBJ2-7	CASLPGTGGYEQYF	TGTGCCAGCCTTCCCGGGACAGGGGGCTACGAGCAGTACTTC
.	TRBV27	.	TRBJ2-2	CASSLFRGGWTGELFF	TGTGCCAGCAGTTTATTCCGGGGAGGATGGACCGGGGAGCTGTTTTTT
TRBD2	TRBV10-3	.	TRBJ2-7	CAISSGTSGSYEQYF	TGTGCCATCAGCTCCGGGACTAGCGGTTCCTACGAGCAGTACTTC
.	TRBV18	.	TRBJ1-2	CASSPETGKYGYTF	TGTGCCAGCTCACCAGAAACAGGGAAATATGGCTACACCTTC
.	TRBV6-5	.	TRBJ2-1	CASSYDLGGNNEQFF	TGTGCCAGCAGTTACGATCTTGGGGGGAACAATGAGCAGTTCTTC
TRBD1	TRBV19	.	TRBJ1-1	CASSIKPGGTEAFF	TGTGCCAGTAGTATTAAGCCAGGGGGCACTGAAGCTTTCTTT
.	TRBV5-5	.	TRBJ2-7	CASSLYWSSEQYF	TGTGCCAGCAGCTTGTATTGGAGTTCCGAGCAGTACTTC
TRBD1	TRBV28	once	TRBJ2-3	CASRRGQGGTDTQYF	TGTGCCAGCAGACGGGGACAGGGTGGCACAGATACGCAGTATTTT
.	TRBV10-3	.	TRBJ2-1	CAISEYANNEQFF	TGTGCCATCAGTGAATATGCGAACAATGAGCAGTTCTTC
.	TRBV7-8	.	TRBJ2-7	CASSLFRGEGEQYF	TGTGCCAGCAGCTTATTCAGGGGTGAGGGCGAGCAGTACTTC
TRBD2	TRBV7-2	.	TRBJ2-3	CASSRSGGPSTDTQYF	TGTGCCAGCAGCCGCAGCGGGGGGCCTAGCACAGATACGCAGTATTTT
TRBD2	TRBV6-1	.	TRBJ2-1	CASSEGLTSGGYNEQFF	TGTGCCAGCAGTGAAGGTCTAACTAGCGGGGGCTACAATGAGCAGTTCTTC
.	TRBV28	.	TRBJ2-6	CASSFRGSGANVLTF	TGTGCCAGCAGTTTTCGGGGCTCTGGGGCCAACGTCCTGACTTTC
.	TRBV11-3	few	TRBJ1-1	CASSSQMNTEAFF	TGTGCCAGCAGCTCCCAGATGAACACTGAAGCTTTCTTT
TRBD2	TRBV2	.	TRBJ2-1	CASSDRTSVINEQFF	TGTGCCAGCAGTGACAGGACTAGCGTGATCAATGAGCAGTTCTTC
TRBD1	TRBV29-1	.	TRBJ1-4	CSVAGGGQGAEKLFF	TGCAGCGTGGCTGGGGGAGGACAGGGGGCTGAAAAACTGTTTTTT
TRBD2	TRBV19	.	TRBJ2-1	CATRRGLAGKNEQFF	TGTGCCACCCGGAGAGGACTAGCGGGAAAGAATGAGCAGTTCTTC
.	TRBV2	.	TRBJ1-4	CASNRETNEKLFF	TGTGCCAGCAACAGGGAAACTAATGAAAAACTGTTTTTT
.	TRBV18	few	TRBJ2-5	CASSPLRGETQYF	TGTGCCAGCTCACCGTTAAGAGGAGAGACCCAGTACTTC
.	TRBV6-5	.	TRBJ1-1	CASSRFRKAFF	TGTGCCAGCAGCCGTTTCAGAAAAGCTTTCTTT
TRBD1	TRBV5-1	.	TRBJ1-2	CASSFTGGGNYGYTF	TGCGCCAGCAGCTTCACAGGGGGAGGGAACTATGGCTACACCTTC
TRBD1	TRBV6-6	few	TRBJ1-2	CASKTGGDYGYTF	TGTGCCAGCAAGACAGGGGGCGACTATGGCTACACCTTC
TRBD2	TRBV15	.	TRBJ2-1	CATSRSGTSGSYNEQFF	TGTGCCACCAGCAGATCTGGGACTAGCGGGTCCTACAATGAGCAGTTCTTC
.	TRBV7-9	.	TRBJ2-5	CASSHRLVSTETQYF	TGTGCCAGCAGCCATCGACTAGTTTCCACAGAGACCCAGTACTTC
.	TRBV11-2	.	TRBJ1-1	CASTLQWANTEAFF	TGTGCCAGCACCTTACAGTGGGCTAACACTGAAGCTTTCTTT
.	TRBV28	.	TRBJ1-1	CASRSHHRAPEAFF	TGTGCCAGCAGGTCCCACCACAGGGCCCCTGAAGCTTTCTTT
.	TRBV30	.	TRBJ1-6	CAWSSGRGVFGSPLHF	TGTGCCTGGAGTAGCGGCAGGGGAGTATTTGGTTCACCCCTCCACTTT
TRBD2	TRBV29-1	.	TRBJ2-5	CSVERLAGAQGTQYF	TGCAGCGTTGAACGACTAGCGGGGGCTCAAGGGACCCAGTACTTC
TRBD2	TRBV15	.	TRBJ2-1	CATRGTSGRGMAHEQFF	TGTGCCACCAGAGGGACTAGCGGGAGAGGCATGGCTCATGAGCAGTTCTTC
TRBD1	TRBV5-6	few	TRBJ2-1	CASSQGQPVYNEQFF	TGTGCCAGCAGCCAGGGACAGCCGGTGTACAATGAGCAGTTCTTC
.	TRBV19	.	TRBJ2-3	CASSMRSDTQYF	TGTGCCAGTAGTATGCGATCAGATACGCAGTATTTT
.	TRBV4-1	once	TRBJ2-7	CASSQFYSYEQYF	TGCGCCAGCAGCCAATTTTACTCCTACGAGCAGTACTTC
.	TRBV18	.	TRBJ1-5	CASSPYPPRVGQPQHF	TGTGCCAGCTCCCCCTACCCCCCTCGAGTCGGTCAGCCCCAGCATTTT
TRBD1	TRBV30	.	TRBJ1-4	CARSRDRVRVEKLFF	TGTGCCCGGTCCCGGGACAGGGTTCGAGTTGAAAAACTGTTTTTT
.	TRBV28	.	TRBJ2-7	CASSTLGQSSYEQYF	TGTGCCAGCAGTACTCTAGGACAGAGCTCCTACGAGCAGTACTTC
.	TRBV2	.	TRBJ1-1	CASEGGAGRTEAFF	TGTGCCAGCGAGGGGGGGGCGGGACGAACTGAAGCTTTCTTT
.	TRBV7-2	few	TRBJ2-1	CASSLAGGPFNEQFF	TGTGCCAGCAGCTTAGCGGGAGGTCCCTTTAATGAGCAGTTCTTC
.	TRBV5-4	once	TRBJ2-7	CASSFGQSYYEQYF	TGTGCCAGCAGCTTCGGACAGTCCTACTACGAGCAGTACTTC
.	TRBV15	.	TRBJ2-5	CATSSRQQETQYF	TGTGCCACCAGCAGCAGACAACAAGAGACCCAGTACTTC
TRBD1	TRBV19	.	TRBJ1-5	CASRDRDRGAQPQHF	TGTGCCAGTAGGGACCGGGACAGGGGCGCCCAGCCCCAGCATTTT
.	TRBV7-6	.	TRBJ2-5	CASSLGPSRSPNQETQYF	TGTGCCAGCAGCTTAGGTCCTAGCCGGTCCCCGAACCAAGAGACCCAGTACTTC
.	TRBV5-1	.	TRBJ1-2	CASSLGYRQGGYTF	TGCGCCAGCAGCTTGGGGTATAGGCAGGGCGGCTACACCTTC
TRBD1	TRBV5-4	.	TRBJ1-2	CASNRQGGPAGYGYTF	TGTGCCAGCAACCGACAGGGGGGCCCAGCCGGCTATGGCTACACCTTC
.	TRBV28	few	TRBJ1-5	CASSPPGGGNQPQHF	TGTGCCAGCAGCCCACCCGGAGGTGGCAATCAGCCCCAGCATTTT
TRBD1	TRBV28	.	TRBJ1-5	CASSLQTGSRQPQHF	TGTGCCAGCAGTCTCCAGACAGGGTCTCGGCAGCCCCAGCATTTT
.	TRBV5-1	.	TRBJ2-3	CASSGGTVNVDTQYF	TGCGCCAGCAGCGGGGGGACAGTTAACGTTGATACGCAGTATTTT
.	TRBV7-2	.	TRBJ1-2	CASTPWGGGYTF	TGTGCCAGCACGCCGTGGGGGGGAGGCTACACCTTC